Here is one T cell receptor (beta chain) with its context. The antigen is unknown. V was pared by 5 bases and J by 7 bases, with 11 bases of the junction left unmatched. This CDR3 spans 16 amino acids. CDR1 is SGHAT and CDR2 is FQNNGV in the germline V gene. There were likely unrecorded immune exposures, though donors were nominally healthy when sampled. This sample was included in a study of cytomegalovirus exposure and HLA in healthy donors. Study-level findings and limits: In a later analysis, HLA-associated TCR beta chains were more clonally expanded than equally common others.

Primers for the PCR totalled 60 Vbeta and 13 Jbeta. The assay was immunoSEQ multiplex PCR, and TCRdb's table has in-frame clones only and misses some. Among 150,000 or so clones listed, around 82% were seen once. The sequenced sample was PBMCs. This chain uses TRBV11-2 with TRBJ1-4, with 9 bases lining up with TRBD1. This TCR was recovered from a young man in good health and CMV-seronegative. The CDR3 DNA reads as TGTGCCAGCAGCGACCTTTCCGACAGGGGGGGTGAAAAACTGTTTTTT. This sequence encodes CASSDLSDRGGEKLFF.